The 7 T cell receptor beta chains below come from one sample, sequenced in a study of shared clonotypes between healthy human individuals. Clones were sequenced by immunoSEQ multiplex PCR, and TCRdb holds only the in-frame ones, with some missing. The sample lists about 2.1 million clones, around 93% seen once, with 1.5% to 2% in the top ten. CD45RO-negative cells were positively selected for CCR7, leaving out terminally differentiated effector memory CD45RA+ cells. What was sequenced was naive CD8+ T cells from PBMCs. Receptor source: a man between 18 and 29 years old in good health. Some clones in this sample may be carry-over from other donors' samples.

The chain has TRBV9 and TRBJ1-1, with a tentative D call TRBD1 (6 bases). The ends were cut back, 6 bases at V and 7 bases at J, with 19 bases in the middle. This CDR3 is built from 14 residues. Germline CDR1 is SGDLS and CDR2 is YYNGEE. CDR3 sequence: CASTGGVGIGEAFF. In DNA, the CDR3 is TGTGCCAGCACCGGGGGCGTGGGGATAGGTGAAGCTTTCTTT. Supplemented by reference TRBV9 and TRBJ1-1, the full variable domain reads DSGVTQTPKHLITATGQRVTLRCSPRSGDLSVYWYQQSLDQGLQFLIQYYNGEERAKGNILERFSAQQFPDLHSELNLSSLELGDSALYFCASTGGVGIGEAFFGQGTRLTVV.

The table lists this clone with a count of one. The chain couples TRBV10-3 to TRBJ2-3; 11 bases match TRBD2. Germline V lookup: CDR1 ENHRY, CDR2 SYGVKD. The ends lost 10 bases at V and 2 bases at J; junction bases unmatched: 8. The CDR3 contains 15 residues. CDR3 coding DNA: TGTGCCACACAGGGACTAGCGGCTCCCACAGATACGCAGTATTTT. It is translated as CATQGLAAPTDTQYF.

The chain carries TRBV9 and TRBJ2-6, with 11 bases identical to TRBD2. The CDR3 runs to 17 residues. Germline CDR1 reads SGDLS; CDR2 reads YYNGEE. Trimming at V came to 4 bases and at J to 0 bases, leaving 3 bases not matched to a gene. The CDR3 loop reads CASSPLAGASGANVLTF. The CDR3 nucleotides are TGTGCCAGCAGCCCACTAGCGGGGGCCTCTGGGGCCAACGTCCTGACTTTC.

In regard to this clone: Different DNA sequences within this sample yield the same CDR3. The genes are TRBV9 and TRBJ2-3; a possible D gene is TRBD1 (6 bases). Deletions cut 2 bases from V and 4 bases from J, with 8 bases between. Germline values: CDR1 SGDLS, CDR2 YYNGEE. The CDR3 is made up of 13 amino acids. The CDR3 loop is CASSVGAADTQYF. The DNA of the CDR3 is TGTGCCAGCAGCGTGGGGGCAGCAGATACGCAGTATTTT.

The chain combines TRBV6-5 with TRBJ1-3; 7 nucleotides line up with TRBD1. V shed 4 bases, J shed 2 bases, and the junction held 5 bases outside the gene matches. This CDR3 comprises 15 residues. Germline V CDR1 and CDR2: MNHEY, SVGAGI. The CDR3 here is CASSSAGGTGNTIYF. In nucleotides, the CDR3 is TGTGCCAGCAGTTCAGCAGGGGGTACTGGAAACACCATATATTTT.

The chain employs TRBV27 and TRBJ1-1; 7 bases align to TRBD1. The V segment lost 6 bases and the J segment 7 bases; nucleotides outside the gene matches: 14. Germline V gives CDR1 MNHEY, CDR2 SMNVEV (reference sequence). The CDR3 runs 15 residues. In DNA, the CDR3 is TGTGCCAGCAGCCCCCACCGGGGGACAGCCGATGAAGCTTTCTTT. Translating it yields CASSPHRGTADEAFF.

The rearrangement joins TRBV28 to TRBJ1-5; D is unclear. Trimming stripped 4 bases from V and 2 bases from J, with 12 bases between. Germline-derived CDR1 and CDR2 are MDHEN and SYDVKM. There are 15 residues in the CDR3. DNA of the CDR3: TGTGCCAGCAGTTACATCCCCTCGGGCAATCAGCCCCAGCATTTT. Encoded protein: CASSYIPSGNQPQHF. The full variable domain, in which reference TRBV28 and TRBJ1-5 provide the parts outside the CDR3, is DVKVTQSSRYLVKRTGEKVFLECVQDMDHENMFWYRQDPGLGLRLIYFSYDVKMKEKGDIPEGYSVSREKKERFSLILESASTNQTSMYLCASSYIPSGNQPQHFGDGTRLSIL.